What follows are 6 T cell receptor beta chains derived from one specimen sequenced in a study of shared clonotypes between healthy human individuals. Assay used: immunoSEQ multiplex PCR; TCRdb lists only in-frame clones, some missing. The sample includes under 850,000 clones, approximately 72% seen only once; the top ten take under 2%. The sequenced material came from memory CD4+ T cells sorted from blood. Subset here: CD45RA-negative fraction. These receptors were collected from a woman younger than 45 in good health.

The table lists this clone with a few counts. The chain couples TRBV5-4 to TRBJ1-2, with D uncertain. CDR3 length: 18 residues. The V end lost 0 bases, the J end lost 0 bases, and 18 bases lay between the germline ends. The germline CDR1 and CDR2 sequences are SGHNT and YYREEE (reference sequence). CDR3 loop: CASSLGPTGEGTNYGYTF. CDR3 DNA sequence: TGTGCCAGCAGCTTGGGACCCACCGGCGAGGGCACTAACTATGGCTACACCTTC. Supplemented by reference TRBV5-4 and TRBJ1-2, the full variable domain reads ETGVTQSPTHLIKTRGQQVTLRCSSQSGHNTVSWYQQALGQGPQFIFQYYREEENGRGNFPPRFSGLQFPNYSSELNVNALELDDSALYLCASSLGPTGEGTNYGYTFGSGTRLTVV.

As for this clone: Other nucleotide sequences in the sample specify the same CDR3. The V call is TRBV2, the J call TRBJ2-7; 7 nucleotides agree with TRBD1. With 5 bases clipped from V and 4 bases from J, the junction kept 2 bases outside the gene matches. The V gene's germline CDR1 is SNHLY and CDR2 FYNNEI. The CDR3 runs to 12 residues. CDR3 in amino acids: CASSYRGYEQYF. CDR3 sequence (DNA): TGTGCCAGCAGTTACAGGGGATACGAGCAGTACTTC.

The J gene is TRBJ2-1, the V gene TRBV15, with TRBD2 matching 12 bases. The CDR3 loop spans 18 amino acids. The trim removed 0 bases at V and 0 bases at J, leaving 3 bases unmatched. Germline lookup yields CDR1 LNHNV and CDR2 YYDKDF (reference sequence). CDR3 sequence (DNA): TGTGCCACCAGCAGAGACCTAGCGGGAGGGAGCTCCTACAATGAGCAGTTCTTC. Translation gives CATSRDLAGGSSYNEQFF.

This chain links TRBV7-2 with TRBJ2-4, with 7 bases matching TRBD2. V gave up 5 bases and J gave up 11 bases; unmatched junction bases: 12. The V gene's germline CDR1 is SGHTA and CDR2 FQGNSA. CDR3 length: 14 residues. The CDR3 nucleotides read TGTGCCAGCAGCGAGGGTGGGCGGGAGTCGGTTCAGTACTTC. It is translated as CASSEGGRESVQYF.

This chain connects TRBV7-7 to TRBJ2-2; tentatively, D is TRBD1 (6 bases). Trimming shortened V by 5 bases and J by 3 bases, and 10 bases separated the two germline ends. CDR1 and CDR2 (germline): SSHAT, FNYEAQ (reference sequence). CDR3 length: 14 residues. This CDR3 reads CASSLDSDTGELFF. In nucleotides, the CDR3 is TGTGCCAGCAGCCTGGACAGTGACACCGGGGAGCTGTTTTTT.

This clone was observed once. The chain carries TRBV30 and TRBJ2-5; 7 positions match TRBD2. Germline values: CDR1 GTSNPN, CDR2 SVGIG (reference sequence). The CDR3 is 14 residues long. Losses at the gene ends were 1 base for V and 7 bases for J; bases not matched to a gene: 9. Here the CDR3 reads CAWSGLADTGTQYF. In DNA, the CDR3 is TGTGCCTGGAGTGGGCTAGCGGACACGGGGACCCAGTACTTC.